What follows are 12 T cell receptor beta chains derived from one specimen sequenced in a study of lymphopenia after photon versus proton radiotherapy. Assay: immunoSEQ multiplex PCR; the TCRdb copy retains only in-frame clones and omits some. Of approximately 21,000 clones listed, roughly 85% are singletons. The sequenced sample was peripheral blood, obtained from a patient treated with photon-based radiotherapy. The receptors come from a man in his 60s with pancreatic cancer.

This clone was seen a single time. V and J are TRBV11-2 and TRBJ1-1; D is unresolved. Trimming cost V 2 bases and J 1 base, with 20 bases left between them. This CDR3 contains 18 residues. Germline CDR1 and CDR2: SGHAT and FQNNGV. CDR3 in amino acids: CASSLSGLAVRKNTEAFF. CDR3 DNA sequence: TGTGCCAGCAGCTTAAGCGGCCTTGCCGTCAGAAAGAACACTGAAGCTTTCTTT.

This clone was recorded only once. A junction boundary mismatches the germline segment, possibly from a read error. In DNA form, the CDR3 reads TGTGCCAGCAGCCTAGCGGACAGGGATGGCTACACCTTC. It encodes CASSLADRDGYTF. The chain recombines TRBV7-6 with TRBJ1-2; 8 nucleotides align to TRBD1. The CDR3 extends over 13 amino acids. CDR1 is SGHVS and CDR2 is FNYEAQ in the germline V gene.

The genes are TRBV7-2 and TRBJ2-1; 11 bases are a match to TRBD2. The CDR3 runs to 15 residues. Germline trimming cut 4 bases from V and 6 bases from J; bases unmatched to any gene: 5. The germline V gene has CDR1 SGHTA and CDR2 FQGNSA. The CDR3 sequence: CASSSRTSGSNEQFF. For the CDR3, the DNA is TGTGCCAGCAGCTCTCGGACTAGCGGGTCCAATGAGCAGTTCTTC. Looking up the rest from reference TRBV7-2 and TRBJ2-1 gives the full variable domain: GAGVSQSPSNKVTEKGKDVELRCDPISGHTALYWYRQSLGQGLEFLIYFQGNSAPDKSGLPSDRFSAERTGGSVSTLTIQRTQQEDSAVYLCASSSRTSGSNEQFFGPGTRLTVL.

The gene calls are TRBV7-9 and TRBJ1-1; D remains ambiguous. V lost 5 bases and J lost 6, with 10 bases in between. This CDR3 comprises 12 residues. Germline assignment: CDR1 SEHNR and CDR2 FQNEAQ (reference sequence). The CDR3 reads CASSPLGPEAFF. In DNA, the CDR3 is TGTGCCAGCAGCCCCTTAGGTCCTGAAGCTTTCTTT.

In DNA, the CDR3 is TGTGCCAGCAGCTTAACACAGGGGAACACCGGGGAGCTGTTTTTT. Translation: CASSLTQGNTGELFF. The chain recombines TRBV7-7 with TRBJ2-2, with a tentative D call TRBD1 (6 bases). From germline, CDR1 is SSHAT and CDR2 FNYEAQ (reference sequence). Trimming shortened V by 2 bases and J by 1 base, and 8 bases separated the two germline ends. This CDR3 is 15 amino acids long.

The J gene is TRBJ2-2, the V gene TRBV9, with a tentative D call TRBD2 (6 bases). CDR1 is SGDLS, CDR2 YYNGEE, per germline. The CDR3 runs to 15 residues. Trimming removed 3 bases from V and 2 bases from J, with 11 bases in between. In DNA form, the CDR3 reads TGTGCCAGCAGCGACTCAGGACTAAACACCGGGGAGCTGTTTTTT. Translating it yields CASSDSGLNTGELFF. The complete variable domain, with remaining parts taken from reference TRBV9 and TRBJ2-2, reads DSGVTQTPKHLITATGQRVTLRCSPRSGDLSVYWYQQSLDQGLQFLIQYYNGEERAKGNILERFSAQQFPDLHSELNLSSLELGDSALYFCASSDSGLNTGELFFGEGSRLTVL.

This chain connects TRBV6-5 to TRBJ2-7, with 8 bases aligning to TRBD1. This CDR3 has 15 residues. Germline V gives CDR1 MNHEY, CDR2 SVGAGI. V lost 3 bases to trimming and J lost 2 bases; unmatched junction nucleotides: 6. The CDR3 region has the DNA TGTGCCAGCAGTTATAACAGGGGGGACACCTACGAGCAGTACTTC. It encodes CASSYNRGDTYEQYF.

The chain joins TRBV6-5 to TRBJ1-1; D is perhaps TRBD1 (5 bases). The CDR3 totals 14 residues. Trimming removed 5 bases at V and 4 bases at J, with 14 bases between. Germline V gives CDR1 MNHEY, CDR2 SVGAGI. CDR3: CASSRDFQVTEAFF. CDR3 nucleotide sequence: TGTGCCAGCAGTCGGGACTTTCAGGTCACTGAAGCTTTCTTT.

A single count supports this clone. The rearrangement joins TRBV19 to TRBJ2-4, with 7 bases aligning to TRBD1. The CDR3 spans 15 residues. Germline V gives CDR1 LNHDA, CDR2 SQIVND (reference sequence). Losses at the gene ends were 5 bases for V and 3 bases for J; bases not matched to a gene: 7. The CDR3 nucleotides are TGTGCCAGTAGTCGCCTCACAGGGGTCAAAAACATTCAGTACTTC. This gives the protein CASSRLTGVKNIQYF. The complete variable domain, with remaining parts taken from reference TRBV19 and TRBJ2-4, reads DGGITQSPKYLFRKEGQNVTLSCEQNLNHDAMYWYRQDPGQGLRLIYYSQIVNDFQKGDIAEGYSVSREKKESFPLTVTSAQKNPTAFYLCASSRLTGVKNIQYFGAGTRLSVL.

The chain recombines TRBV19 with TRBJ1-2; 10 bases match TRBD1. Germline V CDR1 and CDR2: LNHDA, SQIVND (reference sequence). This CDR3 has 18 amino acids. Losses at the gene ends were 4 bases for V and 5 bases for J; bases not matched to a gene: 16. Written as DNA, the CDR3 is TGTGCCAGTAGTACCGGGGAAGGATCCCCGGGACAGGGGTATGGCTACACCTTC. Amino acid sequence: CASSTGEGSPGQGYGYTF.

The J gene is TRBJ1-5, the V gene TRBV19; 7 bases are shared with TRBD1. V lost 6 bases to trimming and J lost 7 bases; unmatched junction nucleotides: 12. CDR1 and CDR2 (germline): LNHDA, SQIVND (reference sequence). This CDR3 is built from 15 residues. CDR3 coding DNA: TGTGCCAGTAGCACTACAGGGGCGGATTTACAGCCCCAGCATTTT. Encoded protein: CASSTTGADLQPQHF.

The rearrangement links TRBV18 to TRBJ1-5; D not certain. Germline V gene sequence: CDR1 KGHSH, CDR2 LQKENI. CDR3 size: 15 residues. V was trimmed by 0 bases and J by 1 base, leaving 7 bases between them. CDR3 DNA: TGTGCCAGCTCACCACCGGGAGACAGCAATCAGCCCCAGCATTTT. Translation: CASSPPGDSNQPQHF. The variable domain in full, completed from reference TRBV18 and TRBJ1-5, reads NAGVMQNPRHLVRRRGQEARLRCSPMKGHSHVYWYRQLPEEGLKFMVYLQKENIIDESGMPKERFSAEFPKEGPSILRIQQVVRGDSAAYFCASSPPGDSNQPQHFGDGTRLSIL.